This T cell receptor beta chain was profiled in a study of identical twins. The CDR3 runs to 14 residues. In germline, CDR1 is ENHRY, CDR2 SYGVKD. The J segment lost 3 bases and the V segment lost 7 bases, leaving 7 bases of the junction unmatched. This clonotype was detected only a few times. A single record per CDR3 protein comes from TCRdb applying MiXCR to the 5' RACE reads. The table has 400,000 to 550,000 distinct CDR3 sequences, roughly a fifth seen once. The same data also went into a second study, on T cells expressing NK-cell markers. Per that paper: Topping the CD3+CD56-NKG2C+ fraction as well were these clonotypes, in a handful of donors.

The sequenced sample was CD4+ T cells sorted from blood. This clonotype originated in a woman in her late teens or twenties in good health. The rearrangement joins TRBV10-3 to TRBJ2-7; the match to TRBD2 covers 9 bases. Here the CDR3 DNA reads TGTGCCATCACCGAGGGACTAGCATTCTACGAGCAGTACTTC. Its protein product is CAITEGLAFYEQYF.